The 20 T cell receptor beta chains below were found in one sample sequenced in a study. TCRdb re-analysed the RT-PCR reads in MiXCR, keeping a single row per CDR3 protein. The data contain around 700,000 distinct CDR3 sequences, about 14% of them singletons. Sequencing used memory CD4+ T cells from blood. The receptors were gathered from a female donor in good health, serving as a healthy control.

This chain links TRBV20-1 with TRBJ2-3, with 7 nucleotides matching TRBD1. Losses at the gene ends were 2 bases for V and 4 bases for J; bases not matched to a gene: 12. Germline CDR1 reads DFQATT; CDR2 reads SNEGSKA (reference sequence). The CDR3 spans 16 residues. The CDR3 sequence is CSARSNTGVRPDTQYF. CDR3 DNA sequence: TGCAGTGCTAGATCCAACACAGGGGTCAGGCCAGATACGCAGTATTTT.

The gene calls are TRBV27 and TRBJ1-1; D is undetermined. This CDR3 region has 15 residues. Germline values: CDR1 MNHEY, CDR2 SMNVEV (reference sequence). Trimming cost V 5 bases and J 0 bases, with 13 bases left between them. CDR3 coding DNA: TGTGCCAGCAGTCGGTCAGGTGGGATGAACACTGAAGCTTTCTTT. Residues: CASSRSGGMNTEAFF.

This clonotype was counted ten times or more. The chain uses TRBV29-1 and TRBJ2-3; perhaps TRBD2 as D (6 bases). The CDR3 runs to 14 residues. CDR1 SQVTM and CDR2 ANQGSEA come from the germline V gene. V shed 5 bases and J shed 4 bases, with 16 bases lying between them. CDR3 nucleotide sequence: TGCAGCGTTAGAAAAGCGGGCGGCCCAGATACGCAGTATTTT. As protein: CSVRKAGGPDTQYF.

The genes are TRBV20-1 and TRBJ2-2; tentative D call: TRBD1 (5 bases). In germline, CDR1 is DFQATT, CDR2 SNEGSKA (reference sequence). There are 13 residues in the CDR3. CDR3 in amino acids: CSRDRKNTGELFF. The CDR3 coding sequence is TGCAGCCGAGACAGAAAAAACACCGGGGAGCTGTTTTTT.

This clonotype appeared once. The rearrangement uses TRBV7-3 and TRBJ2-5; D is ambiguous. Germline V lookup: CDR1 SGHTA, CDR2 FQGTGA. V gave up 7 bases and J gave up 2 bases, with 14 bases separating them. CDR3 length: 14 residues. The CDR3 nucleotides read TGTGCCAGCACCTATACTTCAGGACAAGAGACCCAGTACTTC. Translated: CASTYTSGQETQYF.

This clonotype was counted at least ten times. The chain joins TRBV10-3 to TRBJ1-5; D perhaps matches TRBD1 (6 bases). CDR3 length equals 14 residues. V shed 3 bases and J shed 4 bases, with 10 bases lying between them. Germline V gene lookup returns CDR1 ENHRY and CDR2 SYGVKD. The CDR3 protein is CAISESQGNQPQHF. DNA for the CDR3: TGTGCCATCAGTGAATCTCAGGGGAATCAGCCCCAGCATTTT.

The chain couples TRBV20-1 to TRBJ1-6; D is uncertain. The V end lost 6 bases, the J end lost 0 bases, and 6 bases lay between the germline ends. The V gene's germline CDR1 is DFQATT and CDR2 SNEGSKA (reference sequence). The CDR3 runs 13 residues. The CDR3 region has the DNA TGCAGTGCAAAGAGCTCCTATAATTCACCCCTCCACTTT. Protein sequence: CSAKSSYNSPLHF.

This clonotype came up a few times. Sequence at one end of the junction differs from germline and may be a read error. The gene calls are TRBV12-3 or TRBV12-4 and TRBJ1-5; TRBD1 matches at 8 bases. The CDR3 is made up of 14 amino acids. CDR3 residues: CASSLAGGLQPQHF. The CDR3 coding sequence is TGTGCCAGCAGTCTAGCAGGGGGCCTTCAGCCCCAGCATTTT.

This clonotype was counted between two and nine times. The V gene is TRBV9, the J gene TRBJ1-3; D is perhaps TRBD1 (5 bases). Germline CDR1 and CDR2: SGDLS and YYNGEE. Trimming left V 0 bases short and J 2 bases short, with 15 bases between. This CDR3 is built from 17 residues. The CDR3 reads CASSVDGGGIPGNTIYF. The CDR3 DNA reads TGTGCCAGCAGCGTAGACGGTGGGGGAATCCCTGGAAACACCATATATTTT.

The chain carries TRBV12-3 or TRBV12-4 and TRBJ2-1; TRBD1 or TRBD2 may be the D gene (5 bases each). The CDR3 runs 15 residues. V lost 3 bases to trimming and J lost 5 bases, with 14 bases between them. CDR3 nucleotides: TGTGCCAGCAGTTTCGGCGGAAGAGGGGACAATGAGCAGTTCTTC. Protein sequence: CASSFGGRGDNEQFF.

This clonotype was seen at least ten times. J is TRBJ1-2 and V is TRBV6-5; D unresolved. The V and J ends lost 8 bases and 5 bases respectively, with 12 bases between them. The CDR3 runs 12 residues. Per germline, CDR1 MNHEY and CDR2 SVGAGI. The CDR3 sequence: CASRLGLYGYTF. CDR3 DNA sequence: TGTGCCAGCCGCCTCGGACTGTATGGCTACACCTTC.

This clonotype was recorded a few times. The chain couples TRBV5-1 to TRBJ1-1; no reliable D call. V was trimmed by 0 bases and J by 4 bases, leaving 10 bases between them. The CDR3 loop spans 14 amino acids. Germline lookup yields CDR1 SGHRS and CDR2 YFSETQ. As DNA, the CDR3 is TGCGCCAGCAGCTTGGATTGGGTGGGCACTGAAGCTTTCTTT. Protein product: CASSLDWVGTEAFF.

The chain joins TRBV5-5 to TRBJ2-2, with 12 bases lining up with TRBD1. Germline CDR1 is SGHKS and CDR2 is YYEKEE (reference sequence). CDR3 length: 15 residues. After removal of 6 bases from V and 5 bases from J, the junction contained 5 bases not matched to a gene. The chain's CDR3 is CASTRDRGQTGELFF. DNA of the CDR3: TGTGCCAGCACCCGGGACAGGGGGCAAACCGGGGAGCTGTTTTTT.

The chain has TRBV7-9 and TRBJ1-2; D unresolved. Germline assignment: CDR1 SEHNR and CDR2 FQNEAQ (reference sequence). CDR3 size: 14 residues. V lost 1 base and J lost 6, with 12 bases in between. The CDR3 sequence: CASSLGGWVNGYTF. In DNA, the CDR3 is TGTGCCAGCAGCTTAGGAGGATGGGTAAATGGCTACACCTTC.

This clonotype was seen a few times. The chain couples TRBV5-1 to TRBJ2-2; D unclear. Germline values: CDR1 SGHRS, CDR2 YFSETQ. The CDR3 length is 15 residues. V was shortened by 2 bases and J by 4 bases, with 12 bases between the two germline ends. CDR3 in amino acids: CASSFGSPPTGELFF. CDR3 coding DNA: TGCGCCAGCAGCTTCGGCTCCCCCCCCACCGGGGAGCTGTTTTTT.

As DNA, the CDR3 is TGTGCCAGCAGTTTACTGAGCGGGAGTACTGGGGAGCTGTTTTTT. The encoded protein is CASSLLSGSTGELFF. The chain employs TRBV7-9 and TRBJ2-2; 8 bases are shared with TRBD2. J gave up 8 bases and V 6 bases, and 11 bases lay outside the gene matches. CDR3 length equals 15 residues. Germline V gene data show CDR1 as SEHNR and CDR2 as FQNEAQ (reference sequence).

This clonotype occurred a few times. The gene calls are TRBV5-5 and TRBJ2-1; 8 nucleotides align to TRBD1. CDR3 size: 16 residues. V shed 4 bases and J 7 bases; nucleotides not matched to a gene: 13. Germline CDR1 reads SGHKS; CDR2 reads YYEKEE (reference sequence). The CDR3 loop is CASSPYGTGGWNEQFF. DNA of the CDR3: TGTGCCAGCAGCCCGTACGGGACAGGAGGCTGGAATGAGCAGTTCTTC.

V and J are TRBV6-1 and TRBJ2-2; the D gene is possibly TRBD2 (6 bases). CDR1 is MNHNS, CDR2 SASEGT, per germline. This CDR3 has 13 amino acids. V was pared by 8 bases and J by 2 bases, with 9 bases between. CDR3 bases: TGTGCCAGCTGCGGGGCTAACACCGGGGAGCTGTTTTTT. Protein sequence: CASCGANTGELFF.

This clonotype was recorded a few times. The chain joins TRBV5-1 to TRBJ2-7; weak D call: TRBD1 (6 bases). The CDR3 has 16 residues. The ends were cut back, 2 bases at V and 6 bases at J, with 21 bases in the middle. Germline CDR1 and CDR2: SGHRS and YFSETQ. DNA for the CDR3: TGCGCCAGCAGCTTTGTCCCCGGGACATCTATAAGCGAGCAGTACTTC. Amino acid sequence: CASSFVPGTSISEQYF. The variable domain in full, with the rest retrieved from reference TRBV5-1 and TRBJ2-7, is KAGVTQTPRYLIKTRGQQVTLSCSPISGHRSVSWYQQTPGQGLQFLFEYFSETQRNKGNFPGRFSGRQFSNSRSEMNVSTLELGDSALYLCASSFVPGTSISEQYFGPGTRLTVT.

This clonotype was recorded a few times. This chain connects TRBV7-2 to TRBJ2-4; D perhaps matches TRBD2 (5 bases). CDR3 length: 14 residues. Germline V gene lookup returns CDR1 SGHTA and CDR2 FQGNSA. Trimming took 5 bases from V and 9 from J, leaving 17 bases between them. The CDR3 DNA sequence: TGTGCCAGCAGCCCGGCTGTAGCGAGTAGCATTCAGTACTTC. It specifies CASSPAVASSIQYF. The variable domain in full, with the rest retrieved from reference TRBV7-2 and TRBJ2-4, is GAGVSQSPSNKVTEKGKDVELRCDPISGHTALYWYRQSLGQGLEFLIYFQGNSAPDKSGLPSDRFSAERTGGSVSTLTIQRTQQEDSAVYLCASSPAVASSIQYFGAGTRLSVL.